These 6 T cell receptor beta chains originate from one sample sequenced in a study of blood T cell repertoires in COVID-19. The data were produced by immunoSEQ multiplex PCR, yet TCRdb's version contains in-frame clones alone and is incomplete. Among about 250,000 clones, about 86% were seen once, and the ten largest hold roughly 8.7%. Sequenced material: peripheral blood. The source is a man aged 35 to 55 with active or convalescent COVID-19.

The gene calls are TRBV7-9 and TRBJ1-6; unclear D gene. Trimming shortened V by 3 bases and J by 6 bases, and 9 bases separated the two germline ends. CDR1 and CDR2 from the germline V gene are SEHNR and FQNEAQ (reference sequence). CDR3 length equals 14 residues. The CDR3 DNA sequence: TGTGCCAGCAGCTTTCCGTCAGTTAATTCACCCCTCCACTTT. It specifies CASSFPSVNSPLHF.

The chain couples TRBV5-1 to TRBJ1-1; 10 bases are shared with TRBD1. The V gene's germline CDR1 is SGHRS and CDR2 YFSETQ. Trimming at V came to 0 bases and at J to 2 bases, leaving 7 bases not matched to a gene. The CDR3 extends over 17 amino acids. For the CDR3, the DNA is TGCGCCAGCAGCTTGGGGGACAGGGGTTTCCCTAACACTGAAGCTTTCTTT. It specifies CASSLGDRGFPNTEAFF.

The J gene is TRBJ2-1, the V gene TRBV4-2, with 13 bases that match TRBD2. This CDR3 has 17 residues. Germline lookup yields CDR1 LGHNA and CDR2 YNFKEQ. V trimming: 1 base; J trimming: 3 bases; junction bases outside the gene matches: 3. The DNA of the CDR3 is TGTGCCAGCAGCCAAGTAGGGACTAGCGGGATCTACAATGAGCAGTTCTTC. The encoded protein is CASSQVGTSGIYNEQFF.

The genes are TRBV29-1 and TRBJ2-5, with 8 positions matching TRBD1. Germline V gives CDR1 SQVTM, CDR2 ANQGSEA. V trimming: 3 bases; J trimming: 5 bases; junction bases outside the gene matches: 2. This CDR3 region has 12 residues. For the CDR3, the DNA is TGCAGCGTTGACAGGGGGCTGGAGACCCAGTACTTC. As protein: CSVDRGLETQYF.

This clone has just a few counts. This sequence joins TRBV28 and TRBJ2-7; TRBD1 matches 10 bases. There are 16 residues in the CDR3. Trimming cost V 4 bases and J 4 bases; bases outside gene matches: 10. The germline gives CDR1 MDHEN, CDR2 SYDVKM. The CDR3 region is CASSSGGQGQWYEQYF. The CDR3 coding sequence is TGTGCCAGCAGTTCCGGGGGACAGGGGCAGTGGTACGAGCAGTACTTC.

The chain employs TRBV11-2 and TRBJ2-3; 11 nucleotides match TRBD2. This CDR3 has 19 residues. CDR1 is SGHAT, CDR2 FQNNGV, per germline. With 5 bases clipped from V and 0 bases from J, the junction kept 13 bases outside the gene matches. The CDR3 DNA is TGTGCCAGCAGCCCCCGCACCCTGACTAGCGGGATCAGCACAGATACGCAGTATTTT. This gives the protein CASSPRTLTSGISTDTQYF.